One and the same sample provided the 2 T cell receptor beta chains below, sequenced in a study of shared clonotypes between healthy human individuals. Assay used: immunoSEQ multiplex PCR; TCRdb lists only in-frame clones, some missing. Counted here are approximately 2.5 million clones, 80% to 95% occurring once; the ten biggest clones make up 0.36%. The specimen was naive CD4+ T cells from PBMCs. Subset defined: CD45RA+ positively selected. Receptors were obtained from a man between 18 and 35 years old in good health. Some clones in this sample may be carry-over from other donors' samples.

The chain carries TRBV5-8 and TRBJ2-3; TRBD1 is a possible D gene (5 bases). The CDR3 totals 15 residues. Germline V lookup: CDR1 SGHTS, CDR2 YDEGEE. Trimming shortened V by 0 bases and J by 1 base, and 9 bases separated the two germline ends. The DNA for the CDR3 is TGTGCCAGCAGCTTGGAAGGGGTCGGCACAGATACGCAGTATTTT. As protein: CASSLEGVGTDTQYF.

Only one count was recorded for this clone. V gene TRBV6-1 combines with J gene TRBJ1-5; unclear D gene. The CDR3 contains 14 residues. The V gene lost 2 bases and the J gene lost 4 bases, with 9 bases spanning the gap. From germline, CDR1 is MNHNS and CDR2 SASEGT. The CDR3 coding sequence is TGTGCCAGCAGTGAACCTACAGATAATCAGCCCCAGCATTTT. It is translated as CASSEPTDNQPQHF.